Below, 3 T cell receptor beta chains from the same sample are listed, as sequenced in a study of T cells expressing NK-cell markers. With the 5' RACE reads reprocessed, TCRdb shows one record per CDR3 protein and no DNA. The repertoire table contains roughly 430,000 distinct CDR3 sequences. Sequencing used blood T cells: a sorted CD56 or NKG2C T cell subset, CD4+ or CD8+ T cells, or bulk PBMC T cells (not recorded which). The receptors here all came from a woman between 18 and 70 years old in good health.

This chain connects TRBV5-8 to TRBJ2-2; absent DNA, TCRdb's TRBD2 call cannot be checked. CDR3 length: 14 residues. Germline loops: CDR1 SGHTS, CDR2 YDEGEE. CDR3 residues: CASSPDSPAGELFF.

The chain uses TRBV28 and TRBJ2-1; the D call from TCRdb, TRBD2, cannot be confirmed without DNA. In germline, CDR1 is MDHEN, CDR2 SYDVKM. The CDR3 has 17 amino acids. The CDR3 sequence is CASTSPAGTSSRNEQFF. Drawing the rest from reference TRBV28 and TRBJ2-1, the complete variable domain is DVKVTQSSRYLVKRTGEKVFLECVQDMDHENMFWYRQDPGLGLRLIYFSYDVKMKEKGDIPEGYSVSREKKERFSLILESASTNQTSMYLCASTSPAGTSSRNEQFFGPGTRLTVL.

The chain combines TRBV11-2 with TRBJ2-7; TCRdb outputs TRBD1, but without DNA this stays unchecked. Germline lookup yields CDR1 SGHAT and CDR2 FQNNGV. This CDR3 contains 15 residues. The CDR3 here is CASRGVQARMYEQYF.